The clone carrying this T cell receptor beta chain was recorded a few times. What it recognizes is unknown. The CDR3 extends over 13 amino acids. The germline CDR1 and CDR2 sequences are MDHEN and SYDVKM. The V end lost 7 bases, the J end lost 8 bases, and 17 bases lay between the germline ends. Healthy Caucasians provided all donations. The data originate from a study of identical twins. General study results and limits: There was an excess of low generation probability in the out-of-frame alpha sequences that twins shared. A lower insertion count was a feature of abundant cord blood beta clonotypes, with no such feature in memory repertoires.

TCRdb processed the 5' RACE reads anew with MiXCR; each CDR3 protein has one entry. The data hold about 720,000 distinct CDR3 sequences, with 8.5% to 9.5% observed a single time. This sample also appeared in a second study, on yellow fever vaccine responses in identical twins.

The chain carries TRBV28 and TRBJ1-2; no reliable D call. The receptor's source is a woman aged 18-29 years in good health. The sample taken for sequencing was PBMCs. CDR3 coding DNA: TGTGCCAGCACCCCCCGAGCCGCCTGGGGCTACACCTTC. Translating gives CASTPRAAWGYTF.